The next 20 T cell receptor beta chains were all read from a single sample in a study of blood T cells in healthy people across ages (dated by TCRdb to the mid-2010s). The library was generated by 5' RACE. Sequenced on an Illumina HiSeq 2500. A second PCR of roughly 7 to 12 cycles was run with a J-beta primer mix and a sample-barcoded 5' primer. Clones were called with MiXCR by TCRdb after fastp trimmed the public reads at Q25, and only in-frame beta chains were retained. Each record represents a unique CDR3 protein, reported with the most common genes and DNA among its rows. In this sample the table shows some 900,000 distinct CDR3 sequences, more than 25% of which occur a single time. The ten largest clones capture approximately 15% of the sample. Source material: blood. All receptors derive from a woman of 80 years or more in good health.

As to this clonotype: A much larger clone lies one base from this, so it may be a read error. The chain employs TRBV6-2 or TRBV6-3 and TRBJ2-1; D is perhaps TRBD1 or TRBD2 (5 bases each). TRBJ2-7 explains the end of the DNA better; the J call may be wrong. This CDR3 is built from 13 residues. Germline V gene sequence: CDR1 MNHEY, CDR2 SVGEGT. In DNA form, the CDR3 reads TGTGCCAGCAGTTTCGGGGCTGGTGATGAGCAGTACTTC. Its protein is CASSFGAGDEQYF.

In its sample, this clonotype was seen many times. This chain connects TRBV15 to TRBJ1-5; D uncertain. In germline, CDR1 is LNHNV, CDR2 YYDKDF (reference sequence). The CDR3 spans 14 residues. V was shortened by 1 base and J by 15 bases, with 19 bases between the two germline ends. CDR3 nucleotides: TGTGCCACCAGCAGAGGCGATGCTGACCCCTCGGCGCATTTT. Translated, it gives CATSRGDADPSAHF. The whole variable domain, remainder taken from reference TRBV15 and TRBJ1-5, is DAMVIQNPRYQVTQFGKPVTLSCSQTLNHNVMYWYQQKSSQAPKLLFHYYDKDFNNEADTPDNFQSRRPNTSFCFLDIRSPGLGDTAMYLCATSRGDADPSAHFGDGTRLSIL.

On this clonotype itself: An end of the junction differs from the germline gene, which may be a read error. The V and J genes are TRBV12-3 or TRBV12-4 and TRBJ2-3; D may be TRBD1 (6 bases). The CDR3 contains 15 residues. The CDR3 DNA sequence: TGTGCCAGCAGTCTATCGCGAGGGGGAACAGATGCGCAGTATTTT. The encoded protein is CASSLSRGGTDAQYF.

This clonotype has a count of ten or more. This chain joins TRBV6-2 or TRBV6-3 and TRBJ2-1; possibly TRBD2 for D (5 bases). Deletions cut 5 bases from V and 0 bases from J, with 14 bases between. CDR3 length: 16 amino acids. Per germline, CDR1 MNHEY and CDR2 SVGEGT. The CDR3 region has the DNA TGTGCCAGCAGTCCTCGGGGTCCTAGCTCCTACAATGAGCAGTTCTTC. It encodes CASSPRGPSSYNEQFF.

A few counts support this clonotype. The chain is built from TRBV7-2 and TRBJ1-2; D perhaps matches TRBD1 (5 bases). Trimming left V 1 base short and J 7 bases short, with 25 bases between. CDR3 length: 18 amino acids. Germline values: CDR1 SGHTA, CDR2 FQGNSA. This CDR3 is CASSLGPWAGGKGSGYTF. CDR3 bases: TGTGCCAGCAGCTTAGGCCCCTGGGCTGGCGGAAAGGGGAGTGGCTACACCTTC.

This clonotype was picked up one time. A much larger clone differs by one base, so this may be a read error. CDR3 bases: TGCGCCAGCAGCTGGGGAACAGGGTATCAGCCCCAGCATTTT. It specifies CASSWGTGYQPQHF. The chain combines TRBV5-1 with TRBJ1-5; D is perhaps TRBD1 (6 bases). Trimming took off 3 bases at V and 5 bases at J, with 12 bases between the two ends. The CDR3 is 14 residues long. Germline V gene sequence: CDR1 SGHRS, CDR2 YFSETQ.

This clonotype was recorded many times. The chain couples TRBV6-2 or TRBV6-3 to TRBJ2-1; D uncertain. The CDR3 is 17 amino acids. V lost 5 bases and J 6 bases, leaving 23 bases between the germline ends. Germline loops: CDR1 MNHEY, CDR2 SVGEGT. The CDR3 loop reads CASSGVSMGKEVNEQFF. The CDR3 nucleotides are TGTGCCAGCAGTGGAGTCTCGATGGGAAAAGAGGTCAATGAGCAGTTCTTC.

Concerning this clonotype: With a much larger clone just one base away, this may be a read error. The chain links TRBV20-1 to TRBJ2-7, with no clear D. This CDR3 has 15 amino acids. Looked up from germline, CDR1 is DFQATT and CDR2 is SNEGSKA (reference sequence). Deletions cut 4 bases from V and 6 bases from J, with 22 bases between. The CDR3 reads CSATRSPVNAAEQYF. In nucleotides, the CDR3 is TGCAGTGCTACTCGGTCCCCGGTTAATGCGGCCGAGCAGTACTTC.

Notes on this clonotype: Being one base from a much bigger clone, this may be a read error. The rearrangement links TRBV12-3 or TRBV12-4 to TRBJ1-5; the D gene is possibly TRBD1 (5 bases). This CDR3 region has 14 residues. V lost 8 bases and J 4 bases, leaving 15 bases between the germline ends. Written as DNA, the CDR3 is TGTGCCAGCGGCCGTGGGGGATTGAATCAGCCCCAGCATTTT. Residues: CASGRGGLNQPQHF.

The chain employs TRBV10-3 and TRBJ2-2; D call uncertain. The CDR3 has 11 amino acids. The germline CDR1 and CDR2 sequences are ENHRY and SYGVKD. Trimming took off 0 bases at V and 10 bases at J, with 3 bases between the two ends. The CDR3 region has the DNA TGTGCCATCAGTGAGTCGAAGGAGCTGTTTTTT. This sequence encodes CAISESKELFF.

This chain links TRBV6-2 or TRBV6-3 with TRBJ2-5, with D tentatively TRBD2 (6 bases). Trimming cost V 6 bases and J 11 bases, with 19 bases left between them. CDR1 is MNHEY, CDR2 SVGEGT, per germline. CDR3 length equals 13 residues. The CDR3 nucleotides are TGTGCCAGCAGGGGGTCGGGGGTCCGGGAGCAGTACTTC. Encoded protein: CASRGSGVREQYF.

The V gene is TRBV7-9, the J gene TRBJ2-1; tentatively, D is TRBD1 (6 bases). Trimming took 2 bases from V and 0 from J, leaving 14 bases between them. The CDR3 loop spans 17 amino acids. Germline values: CDR1 SEHNR, CDR2 FQNEAQ (reference sequence). CDR3 bases: TGTGCCAGCAGCTTAACAGGGAAGGTTAGCTCCTACAATGAGCAGTTCTTC. The encoded protein is CASSLTGKVSSYNEQFF.

This clonotype was picked up many times. This sequence joins TRBV7-8 and TRBJ1-1; tentative D call: TRBD1 (6 bases). V dropped 5 bases and J dropped 7 bases, with 17 bases sitting between them. Per germline, CDR1 SGHVS and CDR2 FQNEAQ. CDR3 length: 14 residues. The CDR3 loop reads CASSLMGGRVEAFF. CDR3 DNA: TGTGCCAGCAGCCTAATGGGGGGGCGTGTTGAAGCTTTCTTT.

In this sample, this clonotype turned up a few times. This may come from a read error, since a much larger clone is one base off. V is TRBV4-3 and J is TRBJ2-5, with D perhaps TRBD2 (7 bases). CDR1 is LGHNA and CDR2 is YSLEER in the germline V gene. This CDR3 is 16 amino acids long. The CDR3: CTSSQGGGPRRETQYF. The DNA for the CDR3 is TGCACCAGCAGCCAAGGGGGGGGCCCCCGTCGAGAGACCCAGTACTTC.

On this clonotype itself: The junction differs from germline at one of its ends, possibly a read error. The V and J genes are TRBV6-2 or TRBV6-3 and TRBJ2-7; D perhaps matches TRBD2 (6 bases). CDR3 size: 16 residues. The germline gives CDR1 MNHEY, CDR2 SVGEGT. The CDR3, as DNA: TGCGCCAGCGACTTGGGACTTCAATTGAGGACCTACGAGCAGTACTTC. Its translation is CASDLGLQLRTYEQYF.

The V call is TRBV20-1, the J call TRBJ1-5; D remains ambiguous. CDR3 size: 13 residues. Germline V lookup: CDR1 DFQATT, CDR2 SNEGSKA (reference sequence). This CDR3 is CSAEGWGNQPQHF. Here the CDR3 DNA reads TGCAGCGCAGAAGGGTGGGGCAATCAGCCCCAGCATTTT.

A few counts support this clonotype. The chain is built from TRBV4-3 and TRBJ1-1; maybe TRBD1 (6 bases). The CDR3 extends over 13 amino acids. CDR1 LGHNA and CDR2 YSLEER come from the germline V gene. V lost 1 base and J lost 6, with 9 bases in between. Here the CDR3 reads CASSQVKGAEAFF. CDR3 coding DNA: TGCGCCAGCAGCCAAGTTAAGGGGGCTGAAGCTTTCTTT.

As concerns this clonotype: A much bigger clone sits one base away, suggesting this may be a read error. The chain recombines TRBV6-6 with TRBJ2-1; 8 bases match TRBD2. Germline lookup yields CDR1 MNHNY and CDR2 SVGAGI (reference sequence). The J segment lost 5 bases and the V segment lost 6 bases, leaving 9 bases of the junction unmatched. The CDR3 runs to 15 residues. CDR3 sequence reads: CASSRLGGADNEQFF. The CDR3 nucleotides are TGTGCCAGCAGCCGCCTCGGGGGGGCCGACAATGAGCAGTTCTTC.

This clonotype came up many times. This chain uses TRBV21-1 with TRBJ2-7. TRBV21-1 constitutes a pseudogene. The CDR3 length is 14 residues. For the CDR3, the DNA is TGTGCCAGCAGTCGAGGCGGTTACCCTTACGAGCAGTACTTC. This gives the protein CASSRGGYPYEQYF.

This clonotype was seen ten or more times. This sequence joins TRBV9 and TRBJ2-7; D is unresolved. V gave up 3 bases and J gave up 2 bases, with 9 bases separating them. CDR3 size: 13 residues. Germline V gene sequence: CDR1 SGDLS, CDR2 YYNGEE. The chain's CDR3 is CASSGPGPYEQYF. CDR3 coding DNA: TGTGCCAGCAGCGGCCCGGGTCCCTACGAGCAGTACTTC.